The source of this T cell receptor (beta chain) is a study of T-cell memory formation after mild COVID-19. TCR alpha and TCR beta cDNA libraries carrying sample barcodes and UMIs came from 5'RACE with constant-segment primers. TCRdb reprocessed the 5' RACE reads via MiXCR and lists one record per CDR3 protein. This sample has fewer than 15,000 distinct CDR3 sequences; approximately 12% occur once, and the top ten carry roughly 50%. Germline CDR1 and CDR2: MNHEY and SVGEGT. Trimming cost V 6 bases and J 4 bases; bases outside gene matches: 18. CDR3 length equals 18 residues. This clonotype was seen many times.

The clonotype originates from an adult woman who had mild COVID-19 (a few samples of this study predate the infection). Cell type and time point are not known. The chain uses TRBV6-2 or TRBV6-3 and TRBJ2-1; 7 bases map to TRBD2. The sample consisted of PBMCs or a T cell subset sorted from them (not recorded which). CDR3 in DNA: TGTGCCAGCAGACACTTTCGACGCCTAGCGGACAAGTACAATGAGCAGTTCTTC. It is translated as CASRHFRRLADKYNEQFF.